These 19 T cell receptor beta chains came from one sample sequenced in a study of cytomegalovirus exposure and HLA in healthy donors. Primers included in the PCR were 60 Vbeta and 13 Jbeta primers. Assay used: immunoSEQ multiplex PCR; TCRdb lists only in-frame clones, some missing. The sample has some 110,000 clones; roughly 83% are singletons. Sequenced sample: PBMCs. All receptors derive from a woman younger than 30 in good health and CMV-seropositive.

The rearrangement links TRBV28 to TRBJ1-1; no firm D call. Per germline, CDR1 MDHEN and CDR2 SYDVKM. The V and J ends lost 3 bases and 0 bases respectively, with 14 bases between them. The CDR3 has 16 residues. The CDR3 nucleotides read TGTGCCAGCAGTTTGTACGTGGACGGGGTGAACACTGAAGCTTTCTTT. This codes for CASSLYVDGVNTEAFF.

There are a few counts of this clone. The rearrangement uses TRBV6-6 and TRBJ1-4; D ambiguous. CDR3 length: 15 amino acids. The germline V and J ends were trimmed by 0 bases and 4 bases, with 9 bases remaining between them. CDR1 is MNHNY, CDR2 SVGAGI, per germline (reference sequence). DNA of the CDR3: TGTGCCAGCAGTTACTCGGTTAGGAGTAATGAAAAACTGTTTTTT. This translates into CASSYSVRSNEKLFF.

This sequence joins TRBV25-1 and TRBJ2-7, with 11 bases lining up with TRBD1. V gave up 7 bases and J gave up 7 bases; unmatched junction bases: 6. The CDR3 totals 13 residues. CDR1 is MGHDK, CDR2 SYGVNS, per germline. The chain's CDR3 is CASMRTGGGEQYF. DNA of the CDR3: TGTGCCAGCATGCGGACAGGGGGCGGTGAGCAGTACTTC.

This chain uses TRBV5-1 with TRBJ2-3; D is possibly TRBD2 (7 bases). The CDR3 length is 15 residues. Germline V CDR1 and CDR2: SGHRS, YFSETQ. The germline V and J ends were trimmed by 5 bases and 5 bases, with 18 bases remaining between them. The chain's CDR3 is CASRRGSGIEDTQYF. In nucleotides, the CDR3 is TGCGCCAGCAGGAGGGGGAGCGGGATAGAAGATACGCAGTATTTT.

The chain uses TRBV9 and TRBJ2-1, with 8 bases matching TRBD2. Trimming cost V 4 bases and J 6 bases; bases outside gene matches: 12. CDR1 is SGDLS and CDR2 is YYNGEE in the germline V gene. This CDR3 has 16 residues. CDR3 DNA: TGTGCCAGCAGCTCCTCCGGGGGGGGATCGGGCAATGAGCAGTTCTTC. This translates into CASSSSGGGSGNEQFF.

V is TRBV29-1 and J is TRBJ2-2; the D is unclear. V lost 5 bases to trimming and J lost 1 base, with 8 bases between them. Per germline, CDR1 SQVTM and CDR2 ANQGSEA. The CDR3 spans 13 residues. The DNA of the CDR3 is TGCAGCGTTTCTTCAGGGAACACCGGGGAGCTGTTTTTT. As protein: CSVSSGNTGELFF.

V and J are TRBV2 and TRBJ1-5; D is undetermined. In germline, CDR1 is SNHLY, CDR2 FYNNEI. The CDR3 has 12 residues. Trimming left V 3 bases short and J 5 bases short, with 5 bases between. The chain's CDR3 is CASSDIYQPQHF. The DNA for the CDR3 is TGTGCCAGCAGTGACATTTATCAGCCCCAGCATTTT.

The chain joins TRBV10-3 to TRBJ1-5; TRBD1 agrees at 9 bases. Germline V gene lookup returns CDR1 ENHRY and CDR2 SYGVKD. V lost 5 bases to trimming and J lost 6 bases; unmatched junction nucleotides: 11. CDR3 length equals 16 residues. CDR3: CAISPVAGTGSQPQHF. CDR3 nucleotides: TGTGCCATCAGTCCGGTAGCCGGGACAGGGAGTCAGCCCCAGCATTTT.

The chain links TRBV7-9 to TRBJ2-7; 9 bases align to TRBD1. The CDR3 has 16 residues. Germline CDR1 is SEHNR and CDR2 is FQNEAQ (reference sequence). The trim removed 3 bases at V and 5 bases at J, leaving 11 bases unmatched. CDR3 nucleotide sequence: TGTGCCAGCAGCTTGGGCCGGGACAGGGTGGACCACGAGCAGTACTTC. Protein product: CASSLGRDRVDHEQYF.

The V gene is TRBV5-1, the J gene TRBJ2-1; D is perhaps TRBD1 (6 bases). The CDR3 is made up of 13 amino acids. Germline CDR1 SGHRS, CDR2 YFSETQ. V lost 1 base and J lost 8, with 10 bases in between. CDR3 bases: TGCGCCAGCAGCTTGAGGGGGAGCGATGAGCAGTTCTTC. Translating it yields CASSLRGSDEQFF.

The chain links TRBV5-5 to TRBJ2-7; TRBD2 agrees at 7 bases. J gave up 6 bases and V 6 bases, and 6 bases lay outside the gene matches. There are 12 residues in the CDR3. Germline assignment: CDR1 SGHKS and CDR2 YYEKEE (reference sequence). CDR3 residues: CASTPGRGEQYF. CDR3 nucleotides: TGTGCCAGCACCCCGGGGAGGGGCGAGCAGTACTTC.

The rearrangement links TRBV6-1 to TRBJ2-7; 9 bases map to TRBD2. V gave up 5 bases and J gave up 0 bases; unmatched junction bases: 5. The CDR3 consists of 15 residues. CDR1 is MNHNS, CDR2 SASEGT, per germline. The CDR3 loop reads CASSFLAGPSYEQYF. CDR3 nucleotides: TGTGCCAGCAGTTTCCTAGCGGGGCCCTCCTACGAGCAGTACTTC.

Written as DNA, the CDR3 is TGTGCCAGCACTTTGAGTTTAAATGAGCAGTTCTTC. This sequence encodes CASTLSLNEQFF. The chain uses TRBV2 and TRBJ2-1; D unclear. V shed 7 bases and J shed 7 bases, with 11 bases lying between them. In germline, CDR1 is SNHLY, CDR2 FYNNEI. This CDR3 region has 12 residues.

J is TRBJ2-4 and V is TRBV5-1; no firm D call. The CDR3 covers 16 residues. V dropped 7 bases and J dropped 0 bases, with 17 bases sitting between them. The germline gives CDR1 SGHRS, CDR2 YFSETQ. The CDR3: CASPLCDILAKNIQYF. CDR3 in DNA: TGCGCCAGCCCCCTTTGTGACATACTAGCCAAAAACATTCAGTACTTC.

The J gene is TRBJ1-1, the V gene TRBV28; possible D gene TRBD1, 6 bases. This CDR3 comprises 16 residues. Germline assignment: CDR1 MDHEN and CDR2 SYDVKM. Trimming removed 1 base from V and 1 base from J, with 13 bases in between. The CDR3 nucleotides are TGTGCCAGCAGTTTATCGATACAGGGTCCGAACACTGAAGCTTTCTTT. This sequence encodes CASSLSIQGPNTEAFF.

This clone was observed a single time. The chain carries TRBV19 and TRBJ2-3, with TRBD1 matching 7 bases. Germline CDR1 LNHDA, CDR2 SQIVND (reference sequence). The J segment lost 1 base and the V segment lost 3 bases, leaving 7 bases of the junction unmatched. The CDR3 loop spans 16 amino acids. The CDR3 loop is CASSIGQAPGTDTQYF. The CDR3 DNA reads TGTGCCAGTAGTATCGGACAGGCACCAGGCACAGATACGCAGTATTTT.

The table lists this clone with a count of one. The J gene is TRBJ2-7, the V gene TRBV5-1; 10 nucleotides agree with TRBD1. The germline V gene has CDR1 SGHRS and CDR2 YFSETQ. The CDR3 has 17 amino acids. The ends lost 4 bases at V and 4 bases at J; junction bases unmatched: 14. In nucleotides, the CDR3 is TGCGCCAGCAGCACTTCCGGGACAGGGGCTAGGTCGTACGAGCAGTACTTC. This encodes CASSTSGTGARSYEQYF.

This clone showed up just a few times. The chain couples TRBV4-1 to TRBJ2-7; the match to TRBD1 covers 8 bases. The CDR3 has 15 residues. Germline CDR1 MGHRA, CDR2 YSYEKL. V trimming: 3 bases; J trimming: 5 bases; junction bases outside the gene matches: 9. CDR3 loop: CASSQVPDRVNEQYF. The CDR3 DNA reads TGCGCCAGCAGCCAGGTCCCGGACAGGGTAAACGAGCAGTACTTC.

This clone has only a few counts. The chain links TRBV6-4 to TRBJ1-1; 8 positions match TRBD1. CDR3 length: 14 amino acids. J was trimmed by 11 bases and V by 2 bases; bases with no gene match: 10. Germline lookup yields CDR1 MRHNA and CDR2 SNTAGT. As DNA, the CDR3 is TGTGCCAGCAGTGACACTAGCAGCAGGGGGCAGGCTTTCTTT. Its translation is CASSDTSSRGQAFF.